Listed here is a single T cell receptor (beta chain). Its antigen remains unidentified. Naive, central memory, regulatory and stem cell-like memory cells within the CD4+ compartment were sorted using CD45RO/CCR7/CD25/CD127/CD95/CD27. Purities in excess of 95% were seen in all sorted populations. The entirety of the isolated RNA underwent reverse transcription, so expressed TCRB transcripts were sequenced. TCRdb's copy holds only in-frame clones and misses some; the assay was immunoSEQ multiplex PCR. The sample lists some 360,000 clones, 9.6% occurring once. Germline V gene lookup returns CDR1 SEHNR and CDR2 FQNEAQ (reference sequence). Trimming stripped 5 bases from V and 4 bases from J, with 15 bases between. CDR3 size: 15 residues. The data derive from a study of beta chain features in type 1 diabetes. Findings and limits, study-wide: Significant though moderate, a shortening of TCRB CDR3s appeared in all four CD4+ subsets of Type 1 diabetes patients.

Sequenced input: central memory CD4+ T cells from blood. The genes are TRBV7-9 and TRBJ2-1; D possibly matches TRBD1 or TRBD2 (5 bases each). This clonotype was sampled from a man younger than 45 with type 1 diabetes. This CDR3 is CASSEGPIPYNEQFF. CDR3 DNA sequence: TGTGCCAGCAGCGAGGGACCTATTCCATACAATGAGCAGTTCTTC.